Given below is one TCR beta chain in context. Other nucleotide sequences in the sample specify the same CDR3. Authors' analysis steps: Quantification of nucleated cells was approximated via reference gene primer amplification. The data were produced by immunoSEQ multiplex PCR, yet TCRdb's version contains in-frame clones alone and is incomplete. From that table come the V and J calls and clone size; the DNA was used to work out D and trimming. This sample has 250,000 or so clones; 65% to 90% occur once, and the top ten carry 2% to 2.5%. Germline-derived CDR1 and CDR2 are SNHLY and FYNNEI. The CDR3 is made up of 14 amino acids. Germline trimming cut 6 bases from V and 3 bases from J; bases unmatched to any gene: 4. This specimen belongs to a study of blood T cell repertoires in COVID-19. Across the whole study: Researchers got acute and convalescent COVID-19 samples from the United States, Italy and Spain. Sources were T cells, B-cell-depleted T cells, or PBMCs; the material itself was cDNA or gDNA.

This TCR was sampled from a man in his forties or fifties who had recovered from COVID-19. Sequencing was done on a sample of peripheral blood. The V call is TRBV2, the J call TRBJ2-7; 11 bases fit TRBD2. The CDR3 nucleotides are TGTGCCAGCAGGCTACTAGCGGGAGTCTACGAGCAGTACTTC. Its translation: CASRLLAGVYEQYF.